This T cell receptor (beta chain) was recorded in a study of cytomegalovirus exposure and HLA in healthy donors (dated by TCRdb to about 2017). For the study in its entirety: In an earlier analysis of roughly 500 of the donors, about 270 Gb of sequence data and 90 million to 120 million unique TCR beta sequences from 180 million or so T cells were reported. Using immunosequencing, the study profiled T cell repertoires from roughly 650 subjects and related those repertoires to cytomegalovirus serostatus. Of the 300 to 400 genotyped donors, over 65% fell in the genetic ancestry cluster associated with self-reported Caucasian donors. Every repertoire in the discovery cohort had been generated on one and the same sequencing platform. A later genetic analysis used genome-wide SNP genotypes for about 65% of the roughly 700 donors, treating that subset as a discovery cohort. Both class I and class II loci were covered by HLA typing, at four-digit resolution. The study combined high-throughput TCR immunosequencing, statistical association of individual TCRs with disease status, and machine learning to predict cytomegalovirus infection status. Typing coverage differed by locus: A, B, C, DRB1 and DQB1 were typed in about 620-630 donors, DQA1 in about 500, DPA1 in 600 to 610, and DPB1 in approximately 450. Donor age, sex, ethnicity and CMV serostatus were compiled alongside the repertoire data. To study patterns of TCR occurrence, a later analysis re-analyzed previously published TCR beta repertoires from 650 to 750 donors and added high-resolution HLA genotyping. An earlier analysis of approximately 630 of the donors applied high-throughput TCR beta sequencing to assess whether each TCR beta V gene segment acted as functional or pseudogenic. The study was designed to test whether signatures of past pathogen exposure could be identified by cataloging public T cell receptors. Among over 350 genotyped donors of the cohort, an average of 235,054 unique TCR beta nucleotide sequences were sequenced per donor, around 20% of them non-productive. Rather than drawing on any new phenotypic data, the later analysis identified candidate immune exposures from TCR beta sequences and the way those sequences occurred across donors. A few DR-DQ haplotypes were treated as single units for association and clustering because of strong linkage in the cohort. Besides the first cohort of roughly 640 subjects, a separate validation cohort made up of roughly 120 different subjects was used. An early release that covered about 600 HLA-typed donors contained approximately 300 gigabases of sequencing data and approximately 85 million unique TCR sequences. The investigation overall reported the following: Because some donors lacked HLA typing at each locus, the association tests relied only on the typed subset. Most CMV-associated TCR beta chains appeared to be HLA-restricted in a later analysis, and the HLA associations seemed to be driven largely by CMV exposure. Most TCR sequences were observed very rarely across donors, whereas some public TCRs were present in many individuals. Specific HLA alleles were associated with 15,000 to 20,000 TCR beta sequences at a false discovery rate of 0.05 in a later analysis. In a later genetic analysis, a missense DCLRE1C variant was associated with V-gene and J-gene trimming of TCR beta chains, and the association was replicated in an independent cohort. In an earlier analysis of approximately 600 of the donors, most TCR beta V segments were observed in productive rearrangements about 90% or about 30% of the time, broadly matching IMGT annotations. Some IMGT-functional V segments, including TRBV6-2 and TRBV6-3, could not be told apart with the 87-base-pair reads, so those segments were excluded. Correlated functional status among segregating V segments might be attributable to linkage disequilibrium, but an unknown experimental factor could not be ruled out. Only TCR beta chains were sequenced in this cohort, and the absence of alpha or paired-chain data limited detectable features. Cytomegalovirus status was reported to be diagnosed by the classifier with high specificity and sensitivity in both the original and validation cohorts. A later analysis found that TCR association rates varied across HLA loci, with DRB1 alleles showing the most associated TCRs and HLA-C alleles the fewest. Assigning TCR associations to individual alleles was difficult when HLA alleles, especially DR and DQ, strongly co-occurred. In a later analysis, HLA-associated TCR beta chains showed more clonal expansion and lower generation probabilities than non-associated chains that were equally common. A later analysis reported that several top co-occurrence clusters appeared linked to parvovirus B19, influenza, CMV and Epstein-Barr virus. A later genetic analysis reported fewer N-insertions in productive TCRs among donors in an Asian-associated ancestry cluster than the roughly 670-donor mean. It was suggested by the authors that the approach could potentially be generalized to other disease states and immunological phenotypes. In vitro tests confirmed that a few of the cytomegalovirus-associated TCR beta chains recognize cytomegalovirus antigens. A cluster of highly shared sequence variants was judged likely to represent a technical artifact of the sequencing pipeline. The study listed 150 to 200 TCR beta chains as associated with cytomegalovirus. A further reported finding was that TCR beta sequences accurately predicted the HLA-A and HLA-B alleles for most subjects in the first cohort. The presence/absence analyses assumed that sequencing depth was roughly uniform across donors, and that assumption may not be true. Because counts were too low, roughly 17 rarely observed V segments, including chromosome 9 orphons, were left out of the earlier analysis of 587 of the donors. Immune exposure information for the cohort was limited to CMV serostatus.

The V and J ends are trimmed by 2 bases and 3 bases, leaving 13 bases between them. Via the germline V gene, CDR1 is SGHVS and CDR2 FNYEAQ. The CDR3 runs 16 amino acids, cysteine and phenylalanine included. Only the CDR3 DNA is retained, 48 bases long and in frame from the first base. The cohort consisted of some 670 healthy bone marrow donors. All cohort members were sampled while nominally healthy, although unrecorded immune exposures were likely present. The donor was CMV seronegative and belonged to the group of 352 seronegative cohort members. Each donor provided a peripheral blood sample, and peripheral blood mononuclear cells were used for TCR beta sequencing. Genomic DNA extraction from the blood cell samples was performed with the Qiagen DNeasy Blood Extraction Kit. This clone was observed a few times. Its antigen is currently not known. Nothing much larger sits one base from this clone, and base qualities are not available.

Library prep was done by the immunoSEQ multiplex PCR assay. For the multiplex PCR, a mixture combining 60 forward primers for TCR Vbeta segments and 13 reverse primers for TCR Jbeta segments was used. The CDR3 region of rearranged TCR beta genes was amplified from genomic DNA with a multiplex PCR assay. The amplified TCR beta libraries were sequenced on the Illumina HiSeq System as 87-base-pair reads. The paper's processing steps were these. A later analysis counted approximately 74 million unique TCR beta chains across the 550 to 750 repertoires, and about 10 million of these chains were shared by at least two donors. A nearest-neighbor algorithm error-corrected the raw reads and collapsed the reads into unique sequences, merging closely related sequences to remove PCR and sequencing errors. Alignment of CDR3 sequences to IMGT reference sequences was used to assign V, D and J gene segments. Each retained sequence needed at least a six-nucleotide match to both a V gene segment and a J gene segment. A rearrangement counted as productive if the CDR3 had no stop codons and remained in frame with V and J, and every other rearrangement counted as non-productive. Following IMGT convention, CDR3 was defined as the stretch from the second conserved V-encoded cysteine to the conserved J-encoded phenylalanine. The earlier analysis of more than 450 of the donors excluded sequences that lacked an unambiguous match to a single V gene segment. In an earlier analysis of about 590 of the donors, a V segment was called functional when productive rearrangements were above 56.7%, and segregating when the standard deviation between donors exceeded 5%. A statistical classification framework was built for diagnosing cytomegalovirus status from the catalog of TCR beta chain sequences. In a later analysis, TCR nucleotide sequences were compared against IMGT/GENE-DB human TR gene sequences so that V and J genes could be assigned. In a later analysis, CDR3 sequences and most-parsimonious VDJ recombination scenarios were assigned using the TCRdist pipeline. In a later analysis, each TCR beta chain was defined by its CDR3 amino acid sequence together with its V-gene family, and reads lacking a unique V-gene family were excluded. In a later analysis, fewer than 600 highly shared, low-generation-probability nucleotide sequences were removed to address suspected cross-contamination and a sequencing artifact. In a later analysis, a clonal expansion index for each public chain was calculated from normalized within-repertoire ranks of inferred template counts. In a later analysis, generation probabilities were computed with a VDJ recombination model fitted to out-of-frame rearrangements, and the resulting probabilities were checked against IGoR. In a later analysis, TCR-TCR, TCR-HLA and TCR-CMV co-occurrence was scored with hypergeometric tests, and a repertoire-size bias correction was applied to TCR pairs. False discovery rates were estimated in a later analysis by permuting HLA or CMV assignments 20 times. In a later analysis, co-occurring TCRs were grouped using DBSCAN, and TCRdist sequence similarity was added for clustering within HLA-allele-positive subsets. Co-occurrence clustering excluded repertoires with fewer than 30,000 or more than 120,000 public chains, plus five with anomalous nucleotide sharing. TCRdb carries this immuneACCESS record with in-frame sequences only. Its versions omit some clonotypes, under half of them owing to an unresolved V gene in the studies checked, with the rest unexplained. V, J and clone size reflect that table, while D and trimming were determined from the DNA. This sample comprises around 120,000 clones, around a tenth of them detected only once. The ten largest clones add up to about 3% of the sample.

The sequenced sample was PBMCs. The sequence is built from TRBV7-6 and TRBJ2-2, with TRBD1 as a weak D call on 6 bases. The receptor was derived from a man aged 30-40 years in good health and CMV-seronegative. This receptor has the CDR3 CASSLIQGPYTGELFF. The sequenced DNA: TGTGCCAGCAGCTTAATCCAGGGGCCCTACACCGGGGAGCTGTTTTTT.